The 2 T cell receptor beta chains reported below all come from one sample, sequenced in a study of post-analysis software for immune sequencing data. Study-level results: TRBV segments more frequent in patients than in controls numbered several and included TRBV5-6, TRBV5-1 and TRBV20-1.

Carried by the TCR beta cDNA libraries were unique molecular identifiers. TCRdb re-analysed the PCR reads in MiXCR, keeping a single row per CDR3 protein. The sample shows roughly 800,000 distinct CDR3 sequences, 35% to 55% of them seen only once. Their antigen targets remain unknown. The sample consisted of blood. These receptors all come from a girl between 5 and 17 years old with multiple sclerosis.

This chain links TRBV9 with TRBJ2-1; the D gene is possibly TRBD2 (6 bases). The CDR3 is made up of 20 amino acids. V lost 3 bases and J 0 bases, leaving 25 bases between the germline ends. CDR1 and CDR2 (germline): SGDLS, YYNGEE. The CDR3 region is CASSASWASASYSSYNEQFF. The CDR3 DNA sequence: TGTGCCAGCAGCGCCAGCTGGGCTAGCGCTTCTTATTCCTCCTACAATGAGCAGTTCTTC.

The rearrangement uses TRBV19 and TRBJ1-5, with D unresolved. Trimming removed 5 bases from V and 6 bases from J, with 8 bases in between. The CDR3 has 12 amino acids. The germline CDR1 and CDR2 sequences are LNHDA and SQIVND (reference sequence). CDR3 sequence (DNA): TGTGCCAGTAGTGTGTCAGCTCAGCCCCAGCATTTT. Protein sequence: CASSVSAQPQHF.